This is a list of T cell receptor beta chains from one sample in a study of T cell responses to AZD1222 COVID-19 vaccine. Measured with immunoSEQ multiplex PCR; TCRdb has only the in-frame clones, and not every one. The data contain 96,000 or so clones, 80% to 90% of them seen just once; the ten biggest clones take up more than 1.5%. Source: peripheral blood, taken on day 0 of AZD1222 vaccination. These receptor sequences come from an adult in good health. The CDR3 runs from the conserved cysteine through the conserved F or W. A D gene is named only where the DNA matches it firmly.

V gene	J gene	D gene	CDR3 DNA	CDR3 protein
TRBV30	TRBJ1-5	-	TGTGCCTGGAGTGTTTCTTGGGGAGGCGGCAATCAGCCCCAGCATTTT	CAWSVSWGGGNQPQHF
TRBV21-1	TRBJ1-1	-	TGTGCCAGCACGAGCGTTAAAAACACTGAAGCTTTCTTT	CASTSVKNTEAFF
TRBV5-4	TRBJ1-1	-	TGTGCCAGCAGCGGCGTGGGACAGAACACTGAAGCTTTCTTT	CASSGVGQNTEAFF
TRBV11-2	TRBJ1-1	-	TGTGCCAGCAGCCTCTGGCGGGGGGTATCCGGAGGCACTGAAGCTTTCTTT	CASSLWRGVSGGTEAFF
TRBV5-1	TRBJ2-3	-	TGCGCCAGCAGCCCGGGGGCGCTCACAGATACGCAGTATTTT	CASSPGALTDTQYF
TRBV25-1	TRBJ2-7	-	TGTGCCAGCAGTATGGCAGGGGCCTACGAGCAGTACTTC	CASSMAGAYEQYF
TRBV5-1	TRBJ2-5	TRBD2	TGCGCCAGCAGGTCCCCGGGACTAGCGGAAGAGACCCAGTACTTC	CASRSPGLAEETQYF
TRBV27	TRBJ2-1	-	TGTGCCAGCAGTAGAGAGGGTAGCTCCTACAATGAGCAGTTCTTC	CASSREGSSYNEQFF
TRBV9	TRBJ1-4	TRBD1	TGTGCCAGCAGCGAGTCCCATCACAGGGGACGGGGTGAAAAACTGTTTTTT	CASSESHHRGRGEKLFF
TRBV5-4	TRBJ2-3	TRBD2	TGTGCCAGCAGCAGGGGGCGGGGGGGCCGCACAGATACGCAGTATTTT	CASSRGRGGRTDTQYF
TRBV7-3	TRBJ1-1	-	TGTGCCAGCAGTCTCTCGGAGGGTACTGAAGCTTTCTTT	CASSLSEGTEAFF
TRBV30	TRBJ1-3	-	TGTGCCCGGGGGGTCAGCTCTGGAAACACCATATATTTT	CARGVSSGNTIYF
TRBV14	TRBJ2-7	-	TGTGCCAGCAGCCAATCGGGACTCCCTCGGTACGAGCAGTACTTC	CASSQSGLPRYEQYF
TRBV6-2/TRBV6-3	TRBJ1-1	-	TGTGCCAGCAGTTATCGGGAACGATCGAACACTGAAGCTTTCTTT	CASSYRERSNTEAFF